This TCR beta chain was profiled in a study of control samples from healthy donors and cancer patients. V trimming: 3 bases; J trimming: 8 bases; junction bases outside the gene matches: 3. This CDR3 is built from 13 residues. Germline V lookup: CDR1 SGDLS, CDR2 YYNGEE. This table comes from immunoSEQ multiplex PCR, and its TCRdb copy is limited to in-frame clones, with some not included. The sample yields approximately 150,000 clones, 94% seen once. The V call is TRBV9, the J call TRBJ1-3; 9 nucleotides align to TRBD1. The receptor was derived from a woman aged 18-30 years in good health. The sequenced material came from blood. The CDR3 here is CASSAGQGDTIYF. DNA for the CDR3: TGTGCCAGCAGCGCGGGACAGGGAGACACCATATATTTT.